These 15 T cell receptor beta chains were sequenced from one sample in a study of blood T cell repertoires in COVID-19. The method was immunoSEQ multiplex PCR; TCRdb's version includes in-frame clones alone and lacks a portion of them. The sample has around 200,000 clones; 65% to 90% are singletons. The sample was peripheral blood. These receptors all stem from an elderly man with acute or convalescent COVID-19.

V is TRBV7-7 and J is TRBJ2-2; perhaps TRBD2 as D (5 bases). V was trimmed by 3 bases and J by 4 bases, leaving 12 bases between them. The CDR3 has 15 amino acids. Germline CDR1 reads SSHAT; CDR2 reads FNYEAQ (reference sequence). CDR3 DNA: TGTGCCAGCAGCTTCGGAAGGGCGGGCACCGGGGAGCTGTTTTTT. Protein sequence: CASSFGRAGTGELFF.

This clone was seen more than once but under ten times. The chain employs TRBV27 and TRBJ1-1; D not certain. This CDR3 has 15 amino acids. Trimming removed 6 bases at V and 0 bases at J, with 14 bases between. CDR1 is MNHEY, CDR2 SMNVEV, per germline (reference sequence). CDR3 sequence: CASSPGGGMNTEAFF. The CDR3, as DNA: TGTGCCAGCAGCCCCGGCGGAGGCATGAACACTGAAGCTTTCTTT.

The V call is TRBV5-1, the J call TRBJ2-2; D is ambiguous. Trimming removed 0 bases at V and 7 bases at J, with 7 bases between. CDR1 and CDR2 from the germline V gene are SGHRS and YFSETQ. The CDR3 loop spans 13 amino acids. The CDR3 coding sequence is TGCGCCAGCAGCTTGGGACTCGGCGGGGAGCTGTTTTTT. Protein sequence: CASSLGLGGELFF.

The V call is TRBV21-1, the J call TRBJ2-7; TRBD2, the D gene given by the table, was not confirmed from the DNA. TRBV21-1 is shown as a pseudogene. This CDR3 comprises 17 residues. This CDR3 reads CASSKSRDLLSSYEQYV. As DNA, the CDR3 is TGTGCCAGCAGCAAAAGCCGGGACTTGTTGAGCTCCTACGAGCAGTACGTC.

This chain links TRBV3-1 (or the pseudogene TRBV3-2) with TRBJ2-1, with D possibly matching TRBD2 (6 bases). CDR3 length: 18 residues. Deletions cut 3 bases from V and 0 bases from J, with 18 bases between. Germline lookup yields CDR1 LGHDT and CDR2 YNNKEL (reference sequence). This CDR3 is CASSQEGLAQGSYNEQFF. Written as DNA, the CDR3 is TGTGCCAGCAGCCAGGAGGGTCTAGCTCAAGGCTCCTACAATGAGCAGTTCTTC.

This clone has just one count. V gene TRBV5-1 combines with J gene TRBJ1-4; unclear D gene. V lost 0 bases and J lost 7, with 10 bases in between. The length of the CDR3 is 14 residues. Looked up from germline, CDR1 is SGHRS and CDR2 is YFSETQ. CDR3 sequence: CASSLVVGGEKLFF. As DNA, the CDR3 is TGCGCCAGCAGCTTGGTTGTTGGAGGTGAAAAACTGTTTTTT.

V usage is TRBV7-9 and J usage is TRBJ2-1; 9 positions match TRBD2. After removal of 5 bases from V and 7 bases from J, the junction contained 12 bases not matched to a gene. Per the germline V gene, CDR1 is SEHNR and CDR2 is FQNEAQ (reference sequence). The CDR3 loop spans 16 amino acids. Written as DNA, the CDR3 is TGTGCCAGCAGCCCGAGGAGGGGACTAGCTGTAAATGAGCAGTTCTTC. It translates to CASSPRRGLAVNEQFF.

The rearrangement joins TRBV9 to TRBJ2-7, with TRBD1 identical over 8 bases. The junction had 7 bases not matched to a gene; V was cut back by 4 bases and J by 1 base. Germline-derived CDR1 and CDR2 are SGDLS and YYNGEE. The CDR3 is made up of 15 amino acids. The DNA for the CDR3 is TGTGCCAGCAGCTTAGGGGGACAGGATTCCTACGAGCAGTACTTC. Residues: CASSLGGQDSYEQYF.

This chain connects TRBV18 to TRBJ1-1; possible D gene TRBD1, 6 bases. The CDR3 loop spans 13 amino acids. The germline V gene has CDR1 KGHSH and CDR2 LQKENI. V was trimmed by 4 bases and J by 3 bases, leaving 9 bases between them. The CDR3 coding sequence is TGTGCCAGCTCACTGAACAGGGACACTGAAGCTTTCTTT. Protein product: CASSLNRDTEAFF.

J is TRBJ1-5 and V is TRBV27; D gene uncertain. The germline gives CDR1 MNHEY, CDR2 SMNVEV (reference sequence). This CDR3 has 14 amino acids. Trimming left V 5 bases short and J 7 bases short, with 15 bases between. CDR3 DNA: TGTGCCAGCAGTACCTCCCTTTCCGGGCAGCCCCAGCATTTT. Its translation: CASSTSLSGQPQHF.

The chain recombines TRBV3-1 (or the pseudogene TRBV3-2) with TRBJ1-6, with 7 bases fitting TRBD1. Germline CDR1 is LGHDT and CDR2 is YNNKEL (reference sequence). The junction had 4 bases not matched to a gene; V was cut back by 3 bases and J by 5 bases. The CDR3 consists of 15 residues. In nucleotides, the CDR3 is TGTGCCAGCAGCCACGGACAGGTTAATAATTCACCCCTCCACTTT. Protein: CASSHGQVNNSPLHF.

The chain is built from TRBV24-1 and TRBJ2-2; a weak D match, TRBD1 (6 bases). The length of the CDR3 is 16 residues. V was trimmed by 5 bases and J by 3 bases, leaving 15 bases between them. In germline, CDR1 is KGHDR, CDR2 SFDVKD. This chain's CDR3 is CATSGDLGGYTGELFF. The DNA for the CDR3 is TGTGCCACCAGTGGTGATCTTGGGGGCTACACCGGGGAGCTGTTTTTT.

V and J are TRBV9 and TRBJ1-2; D may be TRBD1 (6 bases). CDR3 length equals 18 residues. CDR1 is SGDLS, CDR2 YYNGEE, per germline. V was shortened by 6 bases and J by 8 bases, with 32 bases between the two germline ends. In DNA form, the CDR3 reads TGTGCCAGCACCCATTTGGGGGACACACGATTCGACACGCGGGGCTACACCTTC. Amino acids: CASTHLGDTRFDTRGYTF.

This clone was seen more than once but under ten times. The chain couples TRBV18 to TRBJ1-2; D is ambiguous. This CDR3 is built from 14 residues. Germline V gene sequence: CDR1 KGHSH, CDR2 LQKENI. V shed 0 bases and J shed 5 bases, with 10 bases lying between them. CDR3 residues: CASSPPNSQYGYTF. CDR3 nucleotides: TGTGCCAGCTCACCACCGAACAGCCAGTATGGCTACACCTTC.

The rearrangement uses TRBV6-5 and TRBJ1-1; 8 bases fit TRBD1. Germline V gene sequence: CDR1 MNHEY, CDR2 SVGAGI. Trimming cost V 6 bases and J 11 bases; bases outside gene matches: 17. The CDR3 spans 15 residues. The DNA of the CDR3 is TGTGCCAGCAGCCGGACACTAGGGACAGGCTCCGTGGCTTTCTTT. Protein product: CASSRTLGTGSVAFF.